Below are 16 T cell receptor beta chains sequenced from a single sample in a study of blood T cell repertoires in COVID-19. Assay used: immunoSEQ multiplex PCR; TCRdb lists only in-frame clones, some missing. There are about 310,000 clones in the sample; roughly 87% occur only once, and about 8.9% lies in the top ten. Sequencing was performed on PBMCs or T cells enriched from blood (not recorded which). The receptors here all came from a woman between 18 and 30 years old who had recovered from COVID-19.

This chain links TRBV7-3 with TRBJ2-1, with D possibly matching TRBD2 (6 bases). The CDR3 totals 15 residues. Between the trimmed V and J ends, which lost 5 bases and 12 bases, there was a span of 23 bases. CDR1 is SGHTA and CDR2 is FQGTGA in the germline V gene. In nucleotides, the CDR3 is TGTGCCAGCAGCCGCACCCTCGGGTCAGCGGGCGGGCAGTTCTTC. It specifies CASSRTLGSAGGQFF.

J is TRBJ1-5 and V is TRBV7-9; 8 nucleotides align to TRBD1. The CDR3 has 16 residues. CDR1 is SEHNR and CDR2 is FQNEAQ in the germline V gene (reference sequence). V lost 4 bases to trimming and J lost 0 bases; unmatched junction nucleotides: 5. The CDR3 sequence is CASSSGQGDSNQPQHF. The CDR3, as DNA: TGTGCCAGCAGCTCTGGACAGGGTGATAGCAATCAGCCCCAGCATTTT.

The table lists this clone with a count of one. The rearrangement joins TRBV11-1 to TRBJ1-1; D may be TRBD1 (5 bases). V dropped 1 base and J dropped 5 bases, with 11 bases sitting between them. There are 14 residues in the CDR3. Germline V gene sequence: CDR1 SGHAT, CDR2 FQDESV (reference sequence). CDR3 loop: CASSLGIRVTEAFF. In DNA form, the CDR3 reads TGTGCCAGCAGCTTAGGTATCAGGGTTACTGAAGCTTTCTTT.

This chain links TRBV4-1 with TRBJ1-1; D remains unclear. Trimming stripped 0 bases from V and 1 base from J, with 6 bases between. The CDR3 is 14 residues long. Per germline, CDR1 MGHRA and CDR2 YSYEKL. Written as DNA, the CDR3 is TGCGCCAGCAGCCAAGATGGCGGGAACACTGAAGCTTTCTTT. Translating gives CASSQDGGNTEAFF.

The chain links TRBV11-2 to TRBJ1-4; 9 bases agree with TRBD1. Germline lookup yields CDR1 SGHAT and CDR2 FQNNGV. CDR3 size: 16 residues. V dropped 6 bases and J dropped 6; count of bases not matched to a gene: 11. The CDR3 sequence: CASSPRTGGLYEKLFF. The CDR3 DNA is TGTGCCAGCAGTCCCCGAACAGGGGGCCTTTATGAAAAACTGTTTTTT.

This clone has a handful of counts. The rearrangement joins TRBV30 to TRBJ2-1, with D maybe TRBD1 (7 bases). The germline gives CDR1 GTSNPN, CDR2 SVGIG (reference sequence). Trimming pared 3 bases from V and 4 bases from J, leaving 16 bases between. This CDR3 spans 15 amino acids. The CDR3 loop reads CAWSQGGSLYNEQFF. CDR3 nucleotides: TGTGCCTGGAGCCAGGGGGGATCTTTGTACAATGAGCAGTTCTTC.

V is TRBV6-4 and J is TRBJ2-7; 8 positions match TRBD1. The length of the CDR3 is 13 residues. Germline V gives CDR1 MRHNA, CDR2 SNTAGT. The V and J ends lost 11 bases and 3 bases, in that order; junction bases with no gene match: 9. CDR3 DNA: TGTGCCCTTCTCCGGGACAGGTACTACGAGCAGTACTTC. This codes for CALLRDRYYEQYF.

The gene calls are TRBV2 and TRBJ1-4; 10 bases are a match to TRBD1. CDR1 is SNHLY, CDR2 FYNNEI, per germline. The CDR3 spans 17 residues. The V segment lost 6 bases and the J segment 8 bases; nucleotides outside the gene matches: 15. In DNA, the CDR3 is TGTGCCAGCAGCCCAACCCCCAAGGGGACAGGGGAAGAAAAACTGTTTTTT. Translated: CASSPTPKGTGEEKLFF.

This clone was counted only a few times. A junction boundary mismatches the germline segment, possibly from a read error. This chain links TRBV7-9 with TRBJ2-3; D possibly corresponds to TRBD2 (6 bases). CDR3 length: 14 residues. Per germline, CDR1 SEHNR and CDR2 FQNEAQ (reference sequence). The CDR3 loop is CASSLASSTDTQYF. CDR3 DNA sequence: TGTGCCAGCAGCCTAGCGTCTAGCACAGATACGCAGTATTTT.

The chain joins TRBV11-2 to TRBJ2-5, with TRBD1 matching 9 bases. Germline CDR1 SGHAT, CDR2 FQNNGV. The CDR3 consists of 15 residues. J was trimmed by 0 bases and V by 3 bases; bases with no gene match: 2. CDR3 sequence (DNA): TGTGCCAGCAGCTTGGACAGGGGCTACCAAGAGACCCAGTACTTC. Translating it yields CASSLDRGYQETQYF.

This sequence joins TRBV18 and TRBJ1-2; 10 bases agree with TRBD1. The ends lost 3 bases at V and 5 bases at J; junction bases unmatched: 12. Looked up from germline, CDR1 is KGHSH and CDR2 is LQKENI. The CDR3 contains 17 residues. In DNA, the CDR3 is TGTGCCAGCTCACCCACCGTTAGGGGACAGGGGTATTATGGCTACACCTTC. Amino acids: CASSPTVRGQGYYGYTF. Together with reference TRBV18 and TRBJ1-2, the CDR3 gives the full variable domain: NAGVMQNPRHLVRRRGQEARLRCSPMKGHSHVYWYRQLPEEGLKFMVYLQKENIIDESGMPKERFSAEFPKEGPSILRIQQVVRGDSAAYFCASSPTVRGQGYYGYTFGSGTRLTVV.

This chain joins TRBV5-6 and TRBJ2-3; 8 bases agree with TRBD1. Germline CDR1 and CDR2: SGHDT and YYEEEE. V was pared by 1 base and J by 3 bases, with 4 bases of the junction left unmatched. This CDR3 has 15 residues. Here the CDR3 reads CASSLWDRRTDTQYF. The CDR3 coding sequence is TGTGCCAGCAGCTTGTGGGACAGGCGGACAGATACGCAGTATTTT. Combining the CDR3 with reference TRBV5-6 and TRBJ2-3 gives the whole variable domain DAGVTQSPTHLIKTRGQQVTLRCSPKSGHDTVSWYQQALGQGPQFIFQYYEEEERQRGNFPDRFSGHQFPNYSSELNVNALLLGDSALYLCASSLWDRRTDTQYFGPGTRLTVL.

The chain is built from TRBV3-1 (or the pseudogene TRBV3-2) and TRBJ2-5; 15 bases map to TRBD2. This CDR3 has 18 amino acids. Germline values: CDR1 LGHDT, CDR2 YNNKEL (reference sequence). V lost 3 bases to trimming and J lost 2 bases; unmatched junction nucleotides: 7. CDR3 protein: CASSQGLAGGGTQETQYF. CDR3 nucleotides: TGTGCCAGCAGCCAGGGACTAGCGGGGGGCGGGACGCAAGAGACCCAGTACTTC.

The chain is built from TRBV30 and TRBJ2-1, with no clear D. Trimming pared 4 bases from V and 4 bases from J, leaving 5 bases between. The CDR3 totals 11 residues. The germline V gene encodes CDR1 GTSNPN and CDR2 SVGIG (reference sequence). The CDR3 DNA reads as TGTGCCTGGACAGGTTACAATGAGCAGTTCTTC. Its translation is CAWTGYNEQFF.

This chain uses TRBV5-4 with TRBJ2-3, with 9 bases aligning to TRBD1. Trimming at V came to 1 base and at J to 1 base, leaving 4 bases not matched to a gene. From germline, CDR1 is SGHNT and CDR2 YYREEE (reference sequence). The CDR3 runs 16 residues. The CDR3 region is CASSLTGGHGTDTQYF. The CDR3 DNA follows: TGTGCCAGCAGCTTGACAGGGGGCCATGGCACAGATACGCAGTATTTT.

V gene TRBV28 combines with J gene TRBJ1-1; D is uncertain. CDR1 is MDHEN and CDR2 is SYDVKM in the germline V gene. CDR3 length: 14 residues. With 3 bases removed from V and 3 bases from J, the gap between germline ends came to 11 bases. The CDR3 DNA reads TGTGCCAGCAGTTTGACGGGGTTGGACACTGAAGCTTTCTTT. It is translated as CASSLTGLDTEAFF.